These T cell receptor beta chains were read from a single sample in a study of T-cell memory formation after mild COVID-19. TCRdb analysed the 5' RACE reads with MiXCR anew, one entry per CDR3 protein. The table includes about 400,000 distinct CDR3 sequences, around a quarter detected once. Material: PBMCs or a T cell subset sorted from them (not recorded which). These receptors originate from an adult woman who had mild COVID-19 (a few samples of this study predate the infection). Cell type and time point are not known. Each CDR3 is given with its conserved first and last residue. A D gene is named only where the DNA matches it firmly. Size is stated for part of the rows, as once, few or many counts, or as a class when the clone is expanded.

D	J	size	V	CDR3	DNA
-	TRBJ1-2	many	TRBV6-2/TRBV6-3	CASSPRRTFEIYGYTF	TGTGCCAGCAGTCCACGAAGGACCTTTGAAATCTATGGCTACACCTTC
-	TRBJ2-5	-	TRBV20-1	CSARTPFQETQYF	TGCAGTGCGCGGACACCCTTCCAAGAGACCCAGTACTTC
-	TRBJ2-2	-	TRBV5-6	CASSLERSRRTGELFF	TGTGCCAGCAGCTTGGAGCGGTCCCGTAGGACCGGGGAGCTGTTTTTT
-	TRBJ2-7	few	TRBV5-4	CASSLKTGGDYEQYF	TGTGCCAGCAGCTTGAAAACAGGGGGGGACTACGAGCAGTACTTC
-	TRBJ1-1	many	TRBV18	CASSPRQGSNTEAFF	TGTGCCAGCTCACCCAGACAAGGTTCGAACACTGAAGCTTTCTTT
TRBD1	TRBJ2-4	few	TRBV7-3	CASSLTRQGFKNIQYF	TGTGCCAGCAGCTTAACCCGACAGGGATTCAAAAACATTCAGTACTTC
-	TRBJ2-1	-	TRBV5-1	CASSLRGGNEQFF	TGCGCCAGCAGCTTGCGCGGCGGGAATGAGCAGTTCTTC
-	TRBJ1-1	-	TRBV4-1	CASSQDPPGPVKAFF	TGCGCCAGCAGCCAAGATCCGCCCGGCCCGGTGAAAGCTTTCTTT
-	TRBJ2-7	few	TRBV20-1	CSARAAGEQYF	TGCAGTGCTAGAGCCGCAGGAGAGCAGTACTTC
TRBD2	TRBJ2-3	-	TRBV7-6	CASSIRGGSADTQYF	TGTGCCAGCAGCATACGGGGGGGGAGCGCAGATACGCAGTATTTT
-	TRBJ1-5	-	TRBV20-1	CSAGGGQIYSNQPQHF	TGCAGTGCTGGAGGCGGGCAAATCTATAGCAATCAGCCCCAGCATTTT
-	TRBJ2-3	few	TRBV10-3	CAIRPGDTDTQYF	TGTGCCATCAGACCGGGAGACACAGATACGCAGTATTTT
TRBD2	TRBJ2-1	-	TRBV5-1	CASSPGLANYNEQFF	TGCGCCAGCAGCCCTGGACTAGCGAACTACAATGAGCAGTTCTTC
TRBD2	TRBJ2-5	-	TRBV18	CASSPPGLAGGQETQYF	TGTGCCAGCTCACCACCGGGGCTAGCGGGGGGACAAGAGACCCAGTACTTC
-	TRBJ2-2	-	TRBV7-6	CASSLNRDPGSFGVGELFF	TGTGCCAGCAGCTTAAACCGGGACCCCGGGTCGTTTGGGGTCGGGGAGCTGTTTTTT
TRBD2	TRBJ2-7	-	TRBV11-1	CASSYLAGGPSENYEQYF	TGTGCCAGCAGCTACCTAGCGGGAGGGCCCTCCGAAAATTACGAGCAGTACTTC
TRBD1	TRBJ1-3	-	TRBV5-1	CASSALQGPGNTIYF	TGCGCCAGCAGCGCATTACAGGGGCCTGGAAACACCATATATTTT
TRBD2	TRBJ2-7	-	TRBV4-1	CASSQVTSGASYEQYF	TGCGCCAGCAGCCAAGTCACTAGCGGGGCATCCTACGAGCAGTACTTC
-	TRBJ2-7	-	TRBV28	CASSLKGRPYEQYF	TGTGCCAGCAGTCTAAAGGGCCGTCCCTACGAGCAGTACTTC
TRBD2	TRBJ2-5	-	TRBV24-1	CATSVAGEETQYF	TGTGCCACCAGTGTAGCGGGAGAAGAGACCCAGTACTTC
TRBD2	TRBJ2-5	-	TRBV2	CASSEKTSAVGETQYF	TGTGCCAGCAGTGAAAAAACTAGCGCGGTTGGGGAGACCCAGTACTTC
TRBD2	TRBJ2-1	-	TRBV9	CASSVRTRDYNEQFF	TGTGCCAGCAGCGTAAGGACTAGGGACTACAATGAGCAGTTCTTC
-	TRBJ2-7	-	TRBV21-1	CASSKNRGSYEQYF	TGTGCCAGCAGTAAAAATCGGGGCTCCTACGAGCAGTACTTC
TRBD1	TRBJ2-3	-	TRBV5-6	CARVRDRDTDTQYF	TGTGCCAGGGTCCGGGACAGGGACACAGATACGCAGTATTTT
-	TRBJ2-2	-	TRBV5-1	CASSLFRETGELFF	TGCGCCAGCAGCTTGTTCAGGGAGACCGGGGAGCTGTTTTTT
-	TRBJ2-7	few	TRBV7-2	CASSTERASSYEQYF	TGTGCCAGCAGCACTGAGCGGGCGAGCTCCTACGAGCAGTACTTC
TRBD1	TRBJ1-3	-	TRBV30	CAWSILEGAGNTIYF	TGTGCCTGGAGTATCCTGGAGGGGGCCGGAAACACCATATATTTT
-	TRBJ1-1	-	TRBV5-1	CASSLVEEGNTEAFF	TGCGCCAGCAGCTTGGTGGAGGAGGGGAACACTGAAGCTTTCTTT
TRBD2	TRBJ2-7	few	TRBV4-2	CASSQGSGGAGEQYF	TGTGCCAGCAGCCAAGGATCCGGGGGGGCCGGCGAGCAGTACTTC
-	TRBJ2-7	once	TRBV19	CASSIGSYEQYF	TGTGCCAGTAGTATTGGGAGCTACGAGCAGTACTTC
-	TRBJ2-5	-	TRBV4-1	CASSHAWRVGDQETQYF	TGCGCCAGCAGCCACGCCTGGAGGGTGGGGGACCAAGAGACCCAGTACTTC
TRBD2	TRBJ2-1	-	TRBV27	CASSFGAGEYNEQFF	TGTGCCAGCAGTTTCGGAGCGGGGGAATACAATGAGCAGTTCTTC
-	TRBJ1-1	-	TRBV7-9	CASSLAGVSKAFF	TGTGCCAGCAGCTTAGCAGGCGTCTCTAAAGCTTTCTTT
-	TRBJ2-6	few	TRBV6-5	CASSLGHSGANVLTF	TGTGCCAGCAGTCTAGGGCACTCTGGGGCCAACGTCCTGACTTTC
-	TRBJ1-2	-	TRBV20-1	CSAKVSGNYGYTF	TGCAGTGCCAAGGTGTCCGGAAACTATGGCTACACCTTC
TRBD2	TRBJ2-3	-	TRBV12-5	CASGAPGGRFADTQYF	TGTGCTAGTGGTGCCCCGGGCGGGAGGTTTGCAGATACGCAGTATTTT
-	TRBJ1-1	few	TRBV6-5	CASGVGFNTEAFF	TGTGCCAGCGGGGTGGGGTTCAACACTGAAGCTTTCTTT
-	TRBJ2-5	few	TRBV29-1	CSVEAHPGESQYF	TGCAGCGTTGAGGCCCATCCTGGGGAGAGCCAGTACTTC
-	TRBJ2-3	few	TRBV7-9	CASSLLDRLTDTQYF	TGTGCCAGCAGCTTACTCGACAGGCTCACAGATACGCAGTATTTT
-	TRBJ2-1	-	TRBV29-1	CSVLRVSSYNEQFF	TGCAGCGTGCTCCGGGTTAGCTCCTACAATGAGCAGTTCTTC
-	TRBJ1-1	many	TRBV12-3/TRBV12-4	CASSRDHKTEAFF	TGTGCCAGCAGTCGAGACCACAAAACTGAAGCTTTCTTT
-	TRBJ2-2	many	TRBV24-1	CATSDPDPPFGELFF	TGTGCCACCAGTGATCCGGACCCACCCTTCGGGGAGCTGTTTTTT
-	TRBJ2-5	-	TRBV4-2	CASSQDVGQGETQYF	TGTGCCAGCAGCCAAGATGTCGGGCAGGGAGAGACCCAGTACTTC
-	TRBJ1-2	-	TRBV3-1	CASSQGQLVGYGYTF	TGTGCCAGCAGCCAAGGACAGCTCGTTGGCTATGGCTACACCTTC